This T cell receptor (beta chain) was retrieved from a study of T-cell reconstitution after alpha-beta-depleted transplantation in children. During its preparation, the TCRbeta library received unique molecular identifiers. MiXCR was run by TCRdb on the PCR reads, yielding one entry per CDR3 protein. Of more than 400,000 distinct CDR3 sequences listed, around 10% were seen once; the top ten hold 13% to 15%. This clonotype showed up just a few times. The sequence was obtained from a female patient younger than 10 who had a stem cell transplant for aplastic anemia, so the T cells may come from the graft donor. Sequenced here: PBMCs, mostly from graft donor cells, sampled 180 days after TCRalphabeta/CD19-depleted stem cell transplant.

The CDR3 protein is CASGLTDRSGELFF. As DNA, the CDR3 is TGTGCTAGTGGTTTGACCGACAGGAGCGGGGAGCTGTTTTTT. This chain uses TRBV12-5 with TRBJ2-2; D is perhaps TRBD1 (6 bases). This CDR3 is 14 amino acids long. Germline V gene lookup returns CDR1 LGHNT and CDR2 FRNRAP. The germline V and J ends were trimmed by 2 bases and 7 bases, with 11 bases remaining between them.